The 25 T cell receptor beta chains presented below share a single source sample, sequenced in a study of shared clonotypes between healthy human individuals. Profiling relied on immunoSEQ multiplex PCR, and the TCRdb table lists in-frame clones only, not all of them. The top ten hold around 0.14% of the sample, which has millions of clones, more than 90% seen once. The sample was naive CD4+ T cells sorted from blood. Described subset: CD45RA+ positively selected. The receptors come from a man aged 18 to 30 in good health.

The chain carries TRBV29-1 and TRBJ1-2; D perhaps matches TRBD1 (5 bases). Germline V lookup: CDR1 SQVTM, CDR2 ANQGSEA. Trimming took off 4 bases at V and 5 bases at J, with 20 bases between the two ends. The length of the CDR3 is 15 residues. The chain's CDR3 is CSVAYARGSVYGYTF. DNA for the CDR3: TGCAGCGTTGCATACGCTCGGGGGAGTGTTTATGGCTACACCTTC.

The table lists this clone with a count of one. The chain has TRBV18 and TRBJ2-1; the D is unclear. The V gene lost 5 bases and the J gene lost 2 bases, with 7 bases spanning the gap. Germline V lookup: CDR1 KGHSH, CDR2 LQKENI. The CDR3 extends over 13 amino acids. The CDR3 sequence: CASSSRPYNEQFF. For the CDR3, the DNA is TGTGCCAGCTCATCCCGACCCTACAATGAGCAGTTCTTC.

The CDR3 region is CASSFFGANMNTEAFF. The CDR3 nucleotides are TGTGCCAGCAGCTTCTTTGGAGCAAACATGAACACTGAAGCTTTCTTT. This chain uses TRBV5-5 with TRBJ1-1, with no clear D. Looked up from germline, CDR1 is SGHKS and CDR2 is YYEKEE (reference sequence). The CDR3 runs 16 residues. V gave up 2 bases and J gave up 0 bases, with 14 bases separating them.

V and J are TRBV7-2 and TRBJ2-3, with D perhaps given as TRBD1 or TRBD2 (5 bases each). This CDR3 has 12 amino acids. CDR1 is SGHTA, CDR2 FQGNSA, per germline. Trimming took off 6 bases at V and 5 bases at J, with 9 bases between the two ends. The CDR3 DNA sequence: TGTGCCAGCAGAGAGGGGATAGATACGCAGTATTTT. Its protein is CASREGIDTQYF. The full variable domain, with the rest looked up from reference TRBV7-2 and TRBJ2-3, is GAGVSQSPSNKVTEKGKDVELRCDPISGHTALYWYRQSLGQGLEFLIYFQGNSAPDKSGLPSDRFSAERTGGSVSTLTIQRTQQEDSAVYLCASREGIDTQYFGPGTRLTVL.

The gene calls are TRBV6-5 and TRBJ1-5; TRBD1 matches 8 bases. The CDR3 has 15 amino acids. In germline, CDR1 is MNHEY, CDR2 SVGAGI. The V and J ends lost 6 bases and 6 bases, in that order; junction bases with no gene match: 10. The chain's CDR3 is CASSADREVGQPQHF. The CDR3 DNA sequence: TGTGCCAGCAGCGCGGACAGGGAGGTTGGTCAGCCCCAGCATTTT.

The V gene is TRBV5-5, the J gene TRBJ2-5, with a tentative D call TRBD1 (6 bases). Germline V CDR1 and CDR2: SGHKS, YYEKEE (reference sequence). The length of the CDR3 is 13 residues. V gave up 4 bases and J gave up 7 bases, with 14 bases separating them. The CDR3 DNA follows: TGTGCCAGCAGCCCGACAGGTCCTGGGACCCAGTACTTC. The encoded protein is CASSPTGPGTQYF. The whole variable domain, remainder taken from reference TRBV5-5 and TRBJ2-5, is DAGVTQSPTHLIKTRGQQVTLRCSPISGHKSVSWYQQVLGQGPQFIFQYYEKEERGRGNFPDRFSARQFPNYSSELNVNALLLGDSALYLCASSPTGPGTQYFGPGTRLLVL.

The rearrangement joins TRBV18 to TRBJ2-7, with 7 bases aligning to TRBD2. Germline-derived CDR1 and CDR2 are KGHSH and LQKENI. The V and J ends lost 6 bases and 3 bases, in that order; junction bases with no gene match: 2. This CDR3 contains 12 residues. The CDR3 DNA sequence: TGTGCCAGCTCGTCGGGGGGCTACGAGCAGTACTTC. Encoded protein: CASSSGGYEQYF.

This clone was observed a single time. The V gene is TRBV5-1, the J gene TRBJ2-1; D possibly corresponds to TRBD2 (5 bases). The CDR3 consists of 15 residues. The germline V gene has CDR1 SGHRS and CDR2 YFSETQ. Trimming pared 1 base from V and 3 bases from J, leaving 11 bases between. Here the CDR3 reads CASSLSTRFYNEQFF. In DNA, the CDR3 is TGCGCCAGCAGCTTGTCAACTAGATTCTACAATGAGCAGTTCTTC.

This clone occurred once. The sample carries other DNA sequences with the same CDR3. For the CDR3, the DNA is TGTGCCAGCAGTGCAACGGGGGATAGCAATCAGCCCCAGCATTTT. Its translation is CASSATGDSNQPQHF. J is TRBJ1-5 and V is TRBV2; perhaps TRBD1 as D (5 bases). From germline, CDR1 is SNHLY and CDR2 FYNNEI. The CDR3 sequence is 15 residues long. V was shortened by 4 bases and J by 0 bases, with 10 bases between the two germline ends.

This clone was picked up a small number of times. The rearrangement uses TRBV4-1 and TRBJ1-1, with D possibly matching TRBD1 (5 bases). Germline CDR1 is MGHRA and CDR2 is YSYEKL. This CDR3 contains 16 residues. The V and J ends lost 4 bases and 0 bases respectively, with 15 bases between them. The chain's CDR3 is CASSPTLGAMNTEAFF. Written as DNA, the CDR3 is TGCGCCAGCAGCCCCACCCTTGGGGCCATGAACACTGAAGCTTTCTTT.

This chain uses TRBV25-1 with TRBJ2-5; the D gene is possibly TRBD2 (6 bases). V lost 5 bases and J lost 4, with 14 bases in between. The CDR3 covers 14 residues. CDR1 and CDR2 from the germline V gene are MGHDK and SYGVNS. The CDR3 DNA follows: TGTGCCAGCAGTCCCAGGGCGGGACGAGAGACCCAGTACTTC. Residues: CASSPRAGRETQYF.

This clone was detected once. The chain couples TRBV27 to TRBJ2-7; a weak D match, TRBD2 (5 bases). Trimming shortened V by 4 bases and J by 3 bases, and 22 bases separated the two germline ends. The CDR3 totals 17 residues. CDR1 MNHEY and CDR2 SMNVEV come from the germline V gene (reference sequence). This CDR3 reads CASSSRTLTVTNYEQYF. DNA for the CDR3: TGTGCCAGCAGTTCACGAACCCTGACGGTGACTAACTACGAGCAGTACTTC.

The J gene is TRBJ1-2, the V gene TRBV28; D is perhaps TRBD1 (5 bases). The V gene's germline CDR1 is MDHEN and CDR2 SYDVKM. The V and J ends lost 3 bases and 3 bases respectively, with 14 bases between them. The CDR3 sequence is 15 residues long. The CDR3: CASSFDSPVDYGYTF. CDR3 DNA: TGTGCCAGCAGTTTTGACAGTCCTGTCGACTATGGCTACACCTTC.

This clone was counted between two and nine times. J is TRBJ1-4 and V is TRBV5-1; D is unclear. The CDR3 extends over 18 amino acids. Germline V gene lookup returns CDR1 SGHRS and CDR2 YFSETQ. Between the trimmed V and J ends, which lost 0 bases and 6 bases, there was a span of 21 bases. CDR3 loop: CASSLGRTSEVRDEKLFF. In DNA, the CDR3 is TGCGCCAGCAGCTTGGGTAGGACCTCAGAGGTTCGGGATGAAAAACTGTTTTTT.

V is TRBV5-1 and J is TRBJ2-3; D is unresolved. The CDR3 contains 13 residues. Germline values: CDR1 SGHRS, CDR2 YFSETQ. V was trimmed by 4 bases and J by 2 bases, leaving 8 bases between them. DNA of the CDR3: TGCGCCAGCAGCCCTTTACTCACAGATACGCAGTATTTT. It translates to CASSPLLTDTQYF.

V is TRBV7-9 and J is TRBJ1-1, with 8 bases that match TRBD1. Germline V gene sequence: CDR1 SEHNR, CDR2 FQNEAQ (reference sequence). The CDR3 consists of 13 residues. V was pared by 4 bases and J by 7 bases, with 5 bases of the junction left unmatched. The CDR3 DNA sequence: TGTGCCAGCAGCTCGACAGGGGTAGATGAAGCTTTCTTT. Translation: CASSSTGVDEAFF.

To note about this clone: The same CDR3 also results from other DNA sequences found in this sample. The chain employs TRBV6-5 and TRBJ1-2; no firm D call. Trimming cost V 6 bases and J 2 bases, with 10 bases left between them. This CDR3 has 13 amino acids. Germline values: CDR1 MNHEY, CDR2 SVGAGI. The CDR3 loop is CASSRGLNYGYTF. The CDR3 DNA reads as TGTGCCAGCAGCAGAGGACTCAACTATGGCTACACCTTC.

The rearrangement uses TRBV28 and TRBJ1-2, with D possibly matching TRBD1 (5 bases). Germline CDR1 reads MDHEN; CDR2 reads SYDVKM. The CDR3 sequence is 15 residues long. The V gene lost 2 bases and the J gene lost 0 bases, with 10 bases spanning the gap. This CDR3 is CASSLAGSPNYGYTF. The CDR3 DNA sequence: TGTGCCAGCAGTTTAGCAGGGAGCCCTAACTATGGCTACACCTTC.

This chain links TRBV19 with TRBJ1-1; no clear D. This CDR3 has 17 amino acids. The germline CDR1 and CDR2 sequences are LNHDA and SQIVND (reference sequence). V lost 1 base to trimming and J lost 0 bases, with 15 bases between them. CDR3 in DNA: TGTGCCAGTAGTATAGTACGGGGAGGAGATATGAACACTGAAGCTTTCTTT. This translates into CASSIVRGGDMNTEAFF.

The J gene is TRBJ2-7, the V gene TRBV6-6; a possible D gene is TRBD1 (5 bases). V lost 4 bases to trimming and J lost 2 bases, with 18 bases between them. Per the germline V gene, CDR1 is MNHNY and CDR2 is SVGAGI (reference sequence). This CDR3 has 16 residues. The CDR3 reads CASSSPPWTSTYEQYF. DNA of the CDR3: TGTGCCAGCAGTTCCCCTCCGTGGACAAGTACCTACGAGCAGTACTTC.

Comments on this clone: The same CDR3 can be traced to other DNA sequences in this sample. The CDR3 region has the DNA TGTGCCAGTAGTATAGTTCCGGGACAGGGGAACTATGGCTACACCTTC. Its protein is CASSIVPGQGNYGYTF. The chain recombines TRBV19 with TRBJ1-2; 10 nucleotides line up with TRBD1. The ends lost 1 base at V and 2 bases at J; junction bases unmatched: 4. This CDR3 comprises 16 residues. In germline, CDR1 is LNHDA, CDR2 SQIVND (reference sequence).

The V call is TRBV7-8, the J call TRBJ2-7; 10 bases map to TRBD1. V lost 5 bases and J lost 2; bases outside the gene matches: 6. The CDR3 sequence is 15 residues long. Germline-derived CDR1 and CDR2 are SGHVS and FQNEAQ. DNA of the CDR3: TGTGCCAGCAGCGCCGAGGGACAGGGGCCCTACGAGCAGTACTTC. Translating gives CASSAEGQGPYEQYF.

The J gene is TRBJ1-6, the V gene TRBV2; no definite D call. Germline CDR1 SNHLY, CDR2 FYNNEI. Trimming removed 2 bases from V and 11 bases from J, with 13 bases in between. This CDR3 is built from 14 residues. The CDR3 region is CASSEQESSPPLHF. The CDR3 nucleotides are TGTGCCAGCAGTGAACAAGAGTCCTCCCCACCCCTCCACTTT.

The chain has TRBV5-4 and TRBJ2-7; D is possibly TRBD2 (5 bases). CDR1 and CDR2 from the germline V gene are SGHNT and YYREEE (reference sequence). The CDR3 covers 14 residues. Trimming removed 4 bases from V and 2 bases from J, with 13 bases in between. CDR3 sequence: CASSPEDFPYEQYF. In nucleotides, the CDR3 is TGTGCCAGCAGCCCCGAGGACTTTCCCTACGAGCAGTACTTC. The complete variable domain, with remaining parts taken from reference TRBV5-4 and TRBJ2-7, reads ETGVTQSPTHLIKTRGQQVTLRCSSQSGHNTVSWYQQALGQGPQFIFQYYREEENGRGNFPPRFSGLQFPNYSSELNVNALELDDSALYLCASSPEDFPYEQYFGPGTRLTVT.

The chain combines TRBV30 with TRBJ2-3; D perhaps matches TRBD1 (5 bases). V dropped 0 bases and J dropped 1 base, with 11 bases sitting between them. This CDR3 region has 15 residues. Per the germline V gene, CDR1 is GTSNPN and CDR2 is SVGIG (reference sequence). The CDR3 DNA follows: TGTGCCTGGAGTGTTGTAGGGGCGGGCACAGATACGCAGTATTTT. Its protein product is CAWSVVGAGTDTQYF.